This is a list of T cell receptor beta chains from one sample in a study of regulatory T cells in long-lasting Graves disease. One entry per CDR3 protein, called by TCRdb with MiXCR from the multiplex PCR reads. The sample records a few hundred thousand distinct CDR3 sequences, 20% to 25% being singletons. The material was peripheral blood mononuclear cells (PBMCs), obtained when the disease was refractory, from a patient treated with antithyroid drugs. These receptors were obtained from a female donor with Graves disease. The CDR3 runs from the conserved cysteine through the conserved F or W.

v_gene: TRBV29-1; len: 17; j_gene: TRBJ1-5; CDR3aa: CSVEAYDRDYSNQPQHF
v_gene: TRBV18; len: 13; j_gene: TRBJ2-5; CDR3aa: CASSSRAVETQYF
v_gene: TRBV11-1; len: 15; j_gene: TRBJ2-3; CDR3aa: CASSLPSGGPDTQYF
v_gene: TRBV28; len: 15; j_gene: TRBJ1-2; CDR3aa: CASSSDRGVGYGYTF
v_gene: TRBV7-2; len: 14; j_gene: TRBJ1-1; CDR3aa: CASSLEGLWTEAFF
v_gene: TRBV28; len: 16; j_gene: TRBJ2-7; CDR3aa: CASSSIGQGMRDEQYF
v_gene: TRBV2; len: 15; j_gene: TRBJ1-5; CDR3aa: CASSGAVGQGQPQHF
v_gene: TRBV24-1; len: 14; j_gene: TRBJ1-2; CDR3aa: CATSDPSNRDGYTF
v_gene: TRBV28; len: 16; j_gene: TRBJ2-3; CDR3aa: CASSAPGTSVADTQYF
v_gene: TRBV6-5; len: 15; j_gene: TRBJ1-6; CDR3aa: CASSYGTVDDSPLHF
v_gene: TRBV12-3/TRBV12-4; len: 14; j_gene: TRBJ1-2; CDR3aa: CASSLDDRVGGYTF
v_gene: TRBV7-3; len: 13; j_gene: TRBJ2-7; CDR3aa: CASSPYLGDEQYF
v_gene: TRBV7-9; len: 16; j_gene: TRBJ1-4; CDR3aa: CASSLGIGATNEKLFF
v_gene: TRBV7-2; len: 14; j_gene: TRBJ2-7; CDR3aa: CASSHGPLTYEQYF
v_gene: TRBV28; len: 13; j_gene: TRBJ1-2; CDR3aa: CASSGQRGNGYTF
v_gene: TRBV7-9; len: 13; j_gene: TRBJ2-7; CDR3aa: CASSHTPRYEQYF
v_gene: TRBV5-1; len: 12; j_gene: TRBJ2-7; CDR3aa: CASSFVDYEQYF
v_gene: TRBV6-1; len: 18; j_gene: TRBJ2-3; CDR3aa: CASSKGGLAGFAGDTQYF
v_gene: TRBV24-1; len: 16; j_gene: TRBJ2-7; CDR3aa: CATSDPGPAGDVEQYF
v_gene: TRBV19; len: 16; j_gene: TRBJ2-3; CDR3aa: CASSMRAGTWSGTQYF
v_gene: TRBV6-9; len: 15; j_gene: TRBJ2-5; CDR3aa: CASSYHWAPRETQYF
v_gene: TRBV11-2; len: 12; j_gene: TRBJ2-7; CDR3aa: CASSPTGEQQYF
v_gene: TRBV13; len: 17; j_gene: TRBJ2-7; CDR3aa: CASSLVGSGGVNYEQYF
v_gene: TRBV11-1; len: 13; j_gene: TRBJ1-2; CDR3aa: CASSSWGRHGYTF
v_gene: TRBV7-2; len: 14; j_gene: TRBJ1-5; CDR3aa: CASSADRGHQPQHF
v_gene: TRBV20-1; len: 14; j_gene: TRBJ2-5; CDR3aa: CSARVTLGGETQYF
v_gene: TRBV11-2; len: 15; j_gene: TRBJ2-1; CDR3aa: CASSLVVSSYNEQFF
v_gene: TRBV3-1; len: 14; j_gene: TRBJ1-2; CDR3aa: CASSQAQGRYGYTF
v_gene: TRBV28; len: 15; j_gene: TRBJ2-2; CDR3aa: CASSLLSPDTGELFF
v_gene: TRBV5-1; len: 14; j_gene: TRBJ1-1; CDR3aa: CASSFNVGGTEAFF
v_gene: TRBV7-2; len: 14; j_gene: TRBJ1-1; CDR3aa: CASSTRTAISEAFF
v_gene: TRBV6-1; len: 12; j_gene: TRBJ2-5; CDR3aa: CASRSQPGTQYF
v_gene: TRBV14; len: 14; j_gene: TRBJ2-7; CDR3aa: CASSQEPSGDEQYF
v_gene: TRBV2; len: 15; j_gene: TRBJ2-6; CDR3aa: CASSELGSGANVLTF
v_gene: TRBV18; len: 15; j_gene: TRBJ1-1; CDR3aa: CASSPPTGQNTEAFF
v_gene: TRBV5-1; len: 13; j_gene: TRBJ1-4; CDR3aa: CAGSPDDSGRLFF
v_gene: TRBV5-1; len: 16; j_gene: TRBJ2-1; CDR3aa: CASSLTSGGAHNEQFF
v_gene: TRBV18; len: 16; j_gene: TRBJ2-7; CDR3aa: CASSPAIGASSYEQYF
v_gene: TRBV29-1; len: 12; j_gene: TRBJ1-5; CDR3aa: CSVGDSNQPQHF
v_gene: TRBV20-1; len: 14; j_gene: TRBJ1-4; CDR3aa: CSAPRTVMKCLLFF
v_gene: TRBV12-3/TRBV12-4; len: 13; j_gene: TRBJ2-5; CDR3aa: CASSPDIRETQYF
v_gene: TRBV6-1; len: 15; j_gene: TRBJ2-7; CDR3aa: CASSHGQGTSWEQYF
v_gene: TRBV28; len: 17; j_gene: TRBJ2-2; CDR3aa: CASSSLGGPLNTGELFF
v_gene: TRBV9; len: 15; j_gene: TRBJ1-2; CDR3aa: CASSSPGTSLGGYTF
v_gene: TRBV7-2; len: 15; j_gene: TRBJ2-5; CDR3aa: CASSFNYVWQETQYF
v_gene: TRBV7-9; len: 16; j_gene: TRBJ1-1; CDR3aa: CASSPRIKQLNTEAFF
v_gene: TRBV3-1; len: 14; j_gene: TRBJ2-7; CDR3aa: CASSPERGDREQYF
v_gene: TRBV6-1; len: 15; j_gene: TRBJ1-1; CDR3aa: CTSSEGDREAPKAFF
v_gene: TRBV15; len: 14; j_gene: TRBJ2-7; CDR3aa: CATSNGGGTYEQYF
v_gene: TRBV18; len: 15; j_gene: TRBJ1-1; CDR3aa: CASSPPDQGHTEAFF